What follows are 13 T cell receptor beta chains derived from one specimen sequenced in a study of blood T cell repertoires in COVID-19. The protocol was immunoSEQ multiplex PCR, while the TCRdb copy is restricted to in-frame clones and leaves out a portion. The table includes about 320,000 clones, roughly 90% detected once. The sequenced sample was peripheral blood. These receptor sequences come from a woman aged 25-40 years with COVID-19, enrolled during active disease.

Comment on this clone: This sample also contains other DNA sequences that code for the same CDR3. The V call is TRBV18, the J call TRBJ1-5, with D perhaps TRBD1 (5 bases). CDR3 length: 13 amino acids. V lost 3 bases, J lost 5 bases, and 8 bases lay in between. Germline loops: CDR1 KGHSH, CDR2 LQKENI. DNA of the CDR3: TGTGCCAGCTCACCTCGGGGGGATCAGCCCCAGCATTTT. Its translation is CASSPRGDQPQHF.

V is TRBV11-3 and J is TRBJ2-7, with 11 bases matching TRBD2. This CDR3 contains 15 residues. The J segment lost 3 bases and the V segment lost 1 base, leaving 2 bases of the junction unmatched. CDR1 is SGHNT and CDR2 is YENEEA in the germline V gene. The CDR3 DNA reads TGTGCCAGCAGCTTAGGACTAGCGGGGAACTACGAGCAGTACTTC. Translating it yields CASSLGLAGNYEQYF.

V gene TRBV10-3 combines with J gene TRBJ2-7, with D possibly TRBD1 on 8 matching bases. Trimming cost V 8 bases and J 0 bases, with 14 bases left between them. This CDR3 has 14 amino acids. Germline V gene lookup returns CDR1 ENHRY and CDR2 SYGVKD. Here the CDR3 reads CAIGEGQDSYEQYF. CDR3 nucleotide sequence: TGTGCCATCGGGGAGGGACAGGACTCCTACGAGCAGTACTTC.

The chain couples TRBV19 to TRBJ1-5, with TRBD1 matching over 11 bases. V lost 4 bases to trimming and J lost 8 bases; unmatched junction nucleotides: 7. Germline V lookup: CDR1 LNHDA, CDR2 SQIVND (reference sequence). The CDR3 contains 15 residues. CDR3: CASSNRDRGIKPQHF. The CDR3 DNA is TGTGCCAGTAGTAACCGGGACAGGGGGATTAAGCCCCAGCATTTT. The variable domain in full, completed from reference TRBV19 and TRBJ1-5, reads DGGITQSPKYLFRKEGQNVTLSCEQNLNHDAMYWYRQDPGQGLRLIYYSQIVNDFQKGDIAEGYSVSREKKESFPLTVTSAQKNPTAFYLCASSNRDRGIKPQHFGDGTRLSIL.

The chain recombines TRBV6-1 with TRBJ1-2; D unclear. The V gene's germline CDR1 is MNHNS and CDR2 SASEGT. This CDR3 is 14 amino acids long. Trimming left V 1 base short and J 4 bases short, with 10 bases between. DNA for the CDR3: TGTGCCAGCAGTGAAGTGGGCTCCTTCTATGGCTACACCTTC. It is translated as CASSEVGSFYGYTF.

This clone appeared a single time. The V gene is TRBV9, the J gene TRBJ1-1, with 7 bases that match TRBD1. This CDR3 comprises 17 residues. J lost 5 bases, V lost 1 base, and 14 bases had no gene match. Germline V gene lookup returns CDR1 SGDLS and CDR2 YYNGEE. DNA of the CDR3: TGTGCCAGCAGCGTAAACCCTGCGAGGGGGCGGGGAACTGAAGCTTTCTTT. As protein: CASSVNPARGRGTEAFF.

The genes are TRBV19 and TRBJ2-5; tentatively, D is TRBD1 (6 bases). Germline V CDR1 and CDR2: LNHDA, SQIVND (reference sequence). V was shortened by 1 base and J by 4 bases, with 16 bases between the two germline ends. The CDR3 is 16 amino acids. The CDR3: CASSIGSGVRGETQYF. The CDR3 nucleotides are TGTGCCAGTAGTATAGGTTCCGGGGTCAGGGGAGAGACCCAGTACTTC.

The rearrangement uses TRBV19 and TRBJ1-6, with 10 bases lining up with TRBD1. The CDR3 is 16 amino acids. J gave up 10 bases and V 5 bases, and 11 bases lay outside the gene matches. In germline, CDR1 is LNHDA, CDR2 SQIVND (reference sequence). CDR3 bases: TGTGCCAGTAGTTCACACCTCGGGACAGGGGACTCACCCCTCCACTTT. This gives the protein CASSSHLGTGDSPLHF.

The chain joins TRBV5-1 to TRBJ1-6; 8 bases align to TRBD1. V was pared by 4 bases and J by 9 bases, with 12 bases of the junction left unmatched. Germline lookup yields CDR1 SGHRS and CDR2 YFSETQ. The CDR3 consists of 16 residues. This CDR3 reads CASSLTTGQGSSPLHF. CDR3 sequence (DNA): TGCGCCAGCAGCCTAACAACAGGACAGGGTTCTTCACCCCTCCACTTT.

The chain is built from TRBV28 and TRBJ2-7; TRBD1 matches at 9 bases. Germline V gene data show CDR1 as MDHEN and CDR2 as SYDVKM. V shed 5 bases and J 9 bases; nucleotides not matched to a gene: 5. The CDR3 spans 12 residues. The CDR3 region is CASSRQGVGQYF. In DNA, the CDR3 is TGTGCCAGCAGTCGACAGGGGGTCGGGCAGTACTTC.

In the case of this clone: The sample holds other DNA sequences that translate to the same CDR3. The chain combines TRBV4-1 with TRBJ2-7; 10 bases are a match to TRBD2. Looked up from germline, CDR1 is MGHRA and CDR2 is YSYEKL. V lost 0 bases and J lost 3; bases outside the gene matches: 8. The length of the CDR3 is 17 residues. CDR3 nucleotides: TGCGCCAGCAGCCAAGAACCTCTACTAGCGGGGCTCTACGAGCAGTACTTC. Amino acids: CASSQEPLLAGLYEQYF.

This chain links TRBV11-2 with TRBJ1-6; weak D call: TRBD1 (6 bases). Trimming took 5 bases from V and 4 from J, leaving 6 bases between them. This CDR3 spans 13 amino acids. Germline assignment: CDR1 SGHAT and CDR2 FQNNGV. CDR3 DNA: TGTGCCAGCAGCCAGGGGTATAATTCACCCCTCCACTTT. It yields the protein CASSQGYNSPLHF. Full variable domain (outside the CDR3, taken from reference TRBV11-2 and TRBJ1-6): EAGVAQSPRYKIIEKRQSVAFWCNPISGHATLYWYQQILGQGPKLLIQFQNNGVVDDSQLPKDRFSAERLKGVDSTLKIQPAKLEDSAVYLCASSQGYNSPLHFGNGTRLTVT.

This chain connects TRBV6-5 to TRBJ1-2, with D perhaps matching TRBD1 (6 bases). The V end lost 6 bases, the J end lost 6 bases, and 14 bases lay between the germline ends. CDR1 and CDR2 (germline): MNHEY, SVGAGI. CDR3 length equals 13 residues. The CDR3 here is CASRYTGKDGYTF. DNA for the CDR3: TGTGCCAGCAGGTACACAGGGAAGGATGGCTACACCTTC.